Listed below are T cell receptor beta chains from one sample, sequenced in a study of radiation and T cells in renal cell carcinoma. The table came from immunoSEQ multiplex PCR; TCRdb's copy has only in-frame clones and leaves some out. This table holds about 76,000 clones, roughly nine tenths found once. The material was blood, obtained from a patient whose treatment included radiotherapy and nephrectomy. The origin of the receptors is a woman between 65 and 79 years old with renal cell carcinoma. The CDR3 runs from the conserved cysteine through the conserved F or W. D genes are given only for firm matches. Size values are once, few and many counts, or a class for expanded clones, and some rows have none.

>.|TRBJ1-5|.|TRBV6-5
TGTGCCAGCAGCTCTTCGCCTAATCAGCCCCAGCATTTT
CASSSSPNQPQHF
>.|TRBJ1-5|.|TRBV14
TGTGCCAGCAGCCAAGCTCGGGACACTGCCCAGCATTTT
CASSQARDTAQHF
>.|TRBJ1-2|TRBD1|TRBV13
TGTGCCAGCAGCTTAAAAGGACAGGGAGTTCAGCATGGCTACACCTTC
CASSLKGQGVQHGYTF
>.|TRBJ2-2|.|TRBV5-4
TGTGCCAGCAGCTTGGGGCAGCTCGCGGCCGGGGAGCTGTTTTTT
CASSLGQLAAGELFF
>.|TRBJ1-6|TRBD1|TRBV19
TGTGCCAGTAGTATTTCTCCGGGACAGAATAATTCACCCCTCCACTTT
CASSISPGQNNSPLHF
>.|TRBJ2-5|.|TRBV9
TGTGCCAGCAGCGTAGAGGGGTCGAAAGAGACCCAGTACTTC
CASSVEGSKETQYF
>.|TRBJ1-6|.|TRBV5-1
TGCGCCAGCAGCTTGGTATCGGGGGAATTGCGGTCACCCCTCCACTTT
CASSLVSGELRSPLHF
>.|TRBJ2-5|TRBD1|TRBV5-4
TGTGCCAGCACGATAGGGACAGGGGGCCAAGAGACCCAGTACTTC
CASTIGTGGQETQYF
>.|TRBJ1-2|TRBD1|TRBV5-1
TGCGCCAGCAGCAGGGACAGGGAGAGCTATGGCTACACCTTC
CASSRDRESYGYTF
>few|TRBJ2-5|TRBD2|TRBV6-1
TGTGCCAGCAGTGAATCGGGGGGACAAGAGACCCAGTACTTC
CASSESGGQETQYF
>.|TRBJ1-4|.|TRBV19
TGTGCCAGTAGTATTGGGCAGGGCGAAAAACTGTTTTTT
CASSIGQGEKLFF
>.|TRBJ2-5|TRBD2|TRBV6-5
TGTGCCAGCAAGTTTAGCGGGGGGGCGGAGACCCAGTACTTC
CASKFSGGAETQYF
>.|TRBJ2-3|TRBD1|TRBV7-6
TGTGCCAGCAGCTTAGGACAGGGGGGCAATACGCAGTATTTT
CASSLGQGGNTQYF